The 19 T cell receptor beta chains in this list originate from one sample, sequenced in a study of blood T cell repertoires in COVID-19. Assay used: immunoSEQ multiplex PCR; TCRdb lists only in-frame clones, some missing. The sample contains over 50,000 clones, 70% to 90% of which appear only once. Source material: peripheral blood. All receptors come from a man between 60 and 75 years old with acute or convalescent COVID-19.

The rearrangement uses TRBV5-4 and TRBJ1-1; possible D gene TRBD1, 6 bases. V lost 2 bases, J lost 1 base, and 9 bases lay in between. There are 14 residues in the CDR3. CDR1 SGHNT and CDR2 YYREEE come from the germline V gene (reference sequence). The CDR3 loop is CASSLGGQNTEAFF. CDR3 DNA sequence: TGTGCCAGCAGCTTAGGGGGTCAGAACACTGAAGCTTTCTTT. The whole variable domain, filled in from reference TRBV5-4 and TRBJ1-1, reads ETGVTQSPTHLIKTRGQQVTLRCSSQSGHNTVSWYQQALGQGPQFIFQYYREEENGRGNFPPRFSGLQFPNYSSELNVNALELDDSALYLCASSLGGQNTEAFFGQGTRLTVV.

The chain is built from TRBV3-1 (or the pseudogene TRBV3-2) and TRBJ2-7, with D possibly matching TRBD1 (5 bases). Trimming stripped 2 bases from V and 6 bases from J, with 32 bases between. The germline V gene has CDR1 LGHDT and CDR2 YNNKEL (reference sequence). This CDR3 region has 20 residues. CDR3 coding DNA: TGTGCCAGCAGCCAAACCCCGGGCCAGGGCTTTAAAAATTCGCCGGGCGAGCAGTACTTC. It encodes CASSQTPGQGFKNSPGEQYF.

The count of this clone is one. The CDR3 DNA reads TGTGCCAGCAGCTTATTTGTGCGAGGCACTGAAGCTTTCTTT. Translated, it gives CASSLFVRGTEAFF. This chain uses TRBV7-9 with TRBJ1-1; no reliable D call. V lost 2 bases and J 4 bases, leaving 11 bases between the germline ends. CDR1 and CDR2 from the germline V gene are SEHNR and FQNEAQ (reference sequence). The CDR3 runs to 14 residues.

V gene TRBV9 combines with J gene TRBJ2-7, with TRBD1 matching over 10 bases. The CDR3 is 15 residues long. Germline V lookup: CDR1 SGDLS, CDR2 YYNGEE. V was pared by 3 bases and J by 4 bases, with 7 bases of the junction left unmatched. The CDR3 region has the DNA TGTGCCAGCAGCGGGGGGACAGGGGAGGTATACGAGCAGTACTTC. Its translation is CASSGGTGEVYEQYF.

The chain combines TRBV6-5 with TRBJ1-5, with 10 nucleotides matching TRBD1. In germline, CDR1 is MNHEY, CDR2 SVGAGI. This CDR3 has 16 residues. V was clipped by 4 bases and J by 7 bases; unmatched bases: 10. In nucleotides, the CDR3 is TGTGCCAGCAGTTTAACCCGACAGGGGGCCAGGCAGCCCCAGCATTTT. This sequence encodes CASSLTRQGARQPQHF.

The genes are TRBV11-2 and TRBJ2-5; TRBD2 is a possible D gene (6 bases). V shed 1 base and J shed 13 bases, with 10 bases lying between them. Germline V lookup: CDR1 SGHAT, CDR2 FQNNGV. CDR3 length: 11 residues. In DNA form, the CDR3 reads TGTGCCAGCAGCTTAGGCGGGGCCGTGTACTTC. Protein sequence: CASSLGGAVYF.

The chain employs TRBV27 and TRBJ2-5; 7 bases map to TRBD2. Per the germline V gene, CDR1 is MNHEY and CDR2 is SMNVEV (reference sequence). This CDR3 is 14 amino acids long. V was clipped by 8 bases and J by 4 bases; unmatched bases: 10. The CDR3 nucleotides are TGTGCCAGCGGCTTAGCGGGTTTTGGAGAGACCCAGTACTTC. This codes for CASGLAGFGETQYF.

The chain links TRBV7-6 to TRBJ2-7, with D possibly being TRBD1 (6 bases). The CDR3 totals 15 residues. The V gene lost 5 bases and the J gene lost 2 bases, with 16 bases spanning the gap. The V gene's germline CDR1 is SGHVS and CDR2 FNYEAQ. The CDR3 DNA reads TGTGCCAGCAGCATACAGGGCCCGGGCACCTACGAGCAGTACTTC. It translates to CASSIQGPGTYEQYF.

CDR3 protein: CASSPAPEYYEQYF. The CDR3, as DNA: TGTGCCAGCAGTCCCGCCCCGGAGTACTACGAGCAGTACTTC. The V and J genes are TRBV28 and TRBJ2-7; D ambiguous. V dropped 5 bases and J dropped 3 bases, with 14 bases sitting between them. Germline V lookup: CDR1 MDHEN, CDR2 SYDVKM. The CDR3 covers 14 residues. The full variable domain, its missing parts supplied by reference TRBV28 and TRBJ2-7, is DVKVTQSSRYLVKRTGEKVFLECVQDMDHENMFWYRQDPGLGLRLIYFSYDVKMKEKGDIPEGYSVSREKKERFSLILESASTNQTSMYLCASSPAPEYYEQYFGPGTRLTVT.

The chain links TRBV5-6 to TRBJ1-2; D unclear. The CDR3 is 14 amino acids. Looked up from germline, CDR1 is SGHDT and CDR2 is YYEEEE. V lost 4 bases and J 5 bases, leaving 15 bases between the germline ends. CDR3 protein: CASSRRGSRYGYTF. In DNA, the CDR3 is TGTGCCAGCAGCCGGCGGGGATCGAGATATGGCTACACCTTC.

The V and J genes are TRBV10-1 and TRBJ1-1, with D hard to call. Germline V gene sequence: CDR1 WNHNN, CDR2 SYGVQD (reference sequence). The CDR3 sequence is 15 residues long. The V gene lost 4 bases and the J gene lost 3 bases, with 15 bases spanning the gap. The CDR3 loop is CASSARLRADTEAFF. The DNA for the CDR3 is TGCGCCAGCAGTGCCCGGCTCCGAGCGGACACTGAAGCTTTCTTT.

This clone was seen a handful of times. This chain uses TRBV19 with TRBJ2-3; D possibly corresponds to TRBD1 (5 bases). Between the trimmed V and J ends, which lost 5 bases and 2 bases, there was a span of 11 bases. Germline CDR1 and CDR2: LNHDA and SQIVND (reference sequence). The CDR3 is 14 residues long. CDR3 coding DNA: TGTGCCAGTAGTTACGGTGGGGCCACAGATACGCAGTATTTT. This codes for CASSYGGATDTQYF.

The rearrangement links TRBV19 to TRBJ1-1; possibly TRBD1 for D (5 bases). The CDR3 spans 14 residues. Germline V lookup: CDR1 LNHDA, CDR2 SQIVND (reference sequence). V was shortened by 5 bases and J by 2 bases, with 12 bases between the two germline ends. CDR3 region: CASSLSGVNTEAFF. The CDR3 DNA follows: TGTGCCAGTAGTCTCTCGGGGGTAAACACTGAAGCTTTCTTT.

The V and J genes are TRBV7-9 and TRBJ2-7; TRBD1 matches at 10 bases. J was trimmed by 1 base and V by 1 base; bases with no gene match: 4. Germline loops: CDR1 SEHNR, CDR2 FQNEAQ (reference sequence). This CDR3 has 16 residues. For the CDR3, the DNA is TGTGCCAGCAGCTTAGGAGGGGGACAGGGGTCCTACGAGCAGTACTTC. Protein: CASSLGGGQGSYEQYF.

This chain connects TRBV19 to TRBJ2-5; the match to TRBD2 covers 8 bases. The V gene end was trimmed by 3 bases and the J gene end by 5 bases; junction bases not matched to a gene: 5. Germline assignment: CDR1 LNHDA and CDR2 SQIVND (reference sequence). The CDR3 has 14 residues. CDR3 nucleotides: TGTGCCAGTAGTATCGGGGGGGGCTGGGAGACCCAGTACTTC. Protein sequence: CASSIGGGWETQYF.

The chain has TRBV18 and TRBJ1-2; D gene unclear. CDR1 is KGHSH, CDR2 LQKENI, per germline. The CDR3 totals 13 residues. V gave up 3 bases and J gave up 2 bases, with 7 bases separating them. The CDR3 reads CASSPQMNYGYTF. In DNA, the CDR3 is TGTGCCAGCTCACCTCAGATGAACTATGGCTACACCTTC.

This chain connects TRBV19 to TRBJ1-1; a possible D gene is TRBD1 (5 bases). The V gene's germline CDR1 is LNHDA and CDR2 SQIVND (reference sequence). V was trimmed by 3 bases and J by 5 bases, leaving 13 bases between them. The CDR3 contains 14 residues. The CDR3 coding sequence is TGTGCCAGTAGTATCCGGGGGGAGTGGACTGAAGCTTTCTTT. It translates to CASSIRGEWTEAFF.

The chain carries TRBV12-5 and TRBJ1-6, with 7 nucleotides matching TRBD1. The CDR3 has 17 residues. The trim removed 0 bases at V and 3 bases at J, leaving 5 bases unmatched. CDR1 is LGHNT and CDR2 is FRNRAP in the germline V gene. CDR3 DNA sequence: TGTGCTAGTGGTTTGGTTCTAACAGGGGACTATAATTCACCCCTCCACTTT. Its protein product is CASGLVLTGDYNSPLHF. The full variable domain, completed using reference TRBV12-5 and TRBJ1-6, is DARVTQTPRHKVTEMGQEVTMRCQPILGHNTVFWYRQTMMQGLELLAYFRNRAPLDDSGMPKDRFSAEMPDATLATLKIQPSEPRDSAVYFCASGLVLTGDYNSPLHFGNGTRLTVT.

The chain uses TRBV5-4 and TRBJ2-5; the D gene is possibly TRBD1 (6 bases). CDR1 is SGHNT and CDR2 is YYREEE in the germline V gene (reference sequence). The CDR3 is 16 residues long. V was pared by 0 bases and J by 2 bases, with 14 bases between. CDR3 protein: CASSLVGWGRQETQYF. DNA of the CDR3: TGTGCCAGCAGCTTGGTCGGGTGGGGGCGGCAAGAGACCCAGTACTTC.